This TCR beta chain was obtained from a study of cytomegalovirus exposure and HLA in healthy donors. Background on the study: Later, an analysis reported that the approximately 120 validation repertoires had used the same platform as the 500 to 750 first-cohort repertoires. General study findings and limits: The investigators catalogued some 150 TCR beta chains as cytomegalovirus-associated. According to reports, the classifier identified cytomegalovirus status with high specificity and sensitivity.

About this clone: The antigen is not known.

Data came from immunoSEQ multiplex PCR; TCRdb stores just in-frame clones and leaves some out. Of more than 85,000 clones in the sample, just under 95% were seen once. Per germline, CDR1 SQVTM and CDR2 ANQGSEA. V lost 6 bases to trimming and J lost 0 bases, with 23 bases between them. The CDR3 runs to 17 residues. These donors were members of the 120-subject validation cohort, a group separate from the roughly 670-subject first cohort. The source is a woman between 18 and 30 years old in good health and CMV-seronegative. The sample consisted of PBMCs. The chain couples TRBV29-1 to TRBJ1-1; possibly TRBD1 for D (5 bases). CDR3 DNA: TGCAGCGTCTATACCGGGCGTGAGGGACTCGTGAACACTGAAGCTTTCTTT. Its protein is CSVYTGREGLVNTEAFF.